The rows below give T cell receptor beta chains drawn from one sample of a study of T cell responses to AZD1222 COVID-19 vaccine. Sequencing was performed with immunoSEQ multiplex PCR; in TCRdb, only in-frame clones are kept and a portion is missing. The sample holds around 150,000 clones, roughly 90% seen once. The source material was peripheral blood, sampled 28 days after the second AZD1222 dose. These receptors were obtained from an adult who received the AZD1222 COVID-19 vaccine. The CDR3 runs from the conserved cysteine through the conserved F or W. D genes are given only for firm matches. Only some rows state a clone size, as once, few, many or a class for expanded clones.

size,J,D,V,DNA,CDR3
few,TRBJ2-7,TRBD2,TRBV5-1,TGCGCCAGCAGCTTGAGCGGGAGGGTCTACGAGCAGTACTTC,CASSLSGRVYEQYF
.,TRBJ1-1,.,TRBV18,TGTGCCAGCTCCGAAAGCCAGGGTAACACTGAAGCTTTCTTT,CASSESQGNTEAFF
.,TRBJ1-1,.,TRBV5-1,TGCGCCAGCAGCTATAGTAACACTGAAGCTTTCTTT,CASSYSNTEAFF
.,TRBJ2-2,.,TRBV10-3,TGTGCCATCAGTGGTAAGACTAACACCGGGGAGCTGTTTTTT,CAISGKTNTGELFF
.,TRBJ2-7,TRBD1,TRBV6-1,TGTGCCAGCAGTGAAGGACAGGGCAGCTACGAGCAGTACTTC,CASSEGQGSYEQYF
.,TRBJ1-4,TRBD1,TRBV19,TGTGCCAGTAGAAGTACAGGGGGGGCGGCTAATGAAAAACTGTTTTTT,CASRSTGGAANEKLFF
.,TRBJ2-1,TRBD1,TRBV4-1,TGCGCCAGCAGCCAAGTCGACAGGGGGCCCAACAATGAGCAGTTCTTC,CASSQVDRGPNNEQFF
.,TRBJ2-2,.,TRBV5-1,TGCGCCAGCAGCTATGAGATGGGGCTGAACACCGGGGAGCTGTTTTTT,CASSYEMGLNTGELFF
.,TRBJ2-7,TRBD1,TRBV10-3,TGTGCCATCAGTGAGACCGACAGGGACAACGAGCAGTACTTC,CAISETDRDNEQYF
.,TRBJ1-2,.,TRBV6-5,TGTGCCAGCAGTAAAACGGACGGTAACTATGGCTACACCTTC,CASSKTDGNYGYTF
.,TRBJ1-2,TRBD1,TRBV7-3,TGTGCCAGCAGCTTGGGTGGGGACAGCGACTATGGCTACACCTTC,CASSLGGDSDYGYTF
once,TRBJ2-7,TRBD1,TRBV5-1,TGCGCCAGCAGCTCCAAACAGGGGTTGGATGGATACGAGCAGTACTTC,CASSSKQGLDGYEQYF
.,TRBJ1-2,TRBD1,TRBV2,TGTGCCAGCAGTGTGGACAGGGGGCCGGGCGGCTACACCTTC,CASSVDRGPGGYTF
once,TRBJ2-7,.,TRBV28,TGTGCCAGCAGTCCCAATAGTCCGGGAACCTACGAGCAGTACTTC,CASSPNSPGTYEQYF
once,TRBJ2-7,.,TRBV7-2,TGTGCCAGCAGCTTAGCGGGTGAGCAGTACTTC,CASSLAGEQYF
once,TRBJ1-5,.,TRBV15,TGTGCCACCAGCAGTCGCTTGGGTAGGGATCAGCCCCAGCATTTT,CATSSRLGRDQPQHF
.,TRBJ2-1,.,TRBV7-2,TGTGCCAGCAGCCCCGACTACCTGCGCTATGAGCAGTTCTTC,CASSPDYLRYEQFF
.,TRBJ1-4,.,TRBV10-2,TGCGCCAGCAGGGGGCCTTGGACAGCAACTAATGAAAAACTGTTTTTT,CASRGPWTATNEKLFF
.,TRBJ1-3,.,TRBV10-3,TGTGCCATCAGTGGCTCGGCCAAGACTGTCGATAGCTCTGGAAACACCATATATTTT,CAISGSAKTVDSSGNTIYF
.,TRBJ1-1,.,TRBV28,TGTGCCAGCAGTTTCATACTGCGCACGGGGATGAACACTGAAGCTTTCTTT,CASSFILRTGMNTEAFF
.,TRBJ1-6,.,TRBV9,TGTGCCAGCAGCGCGGGACTTTCCGGTTCACCCCTCCACTTT,CASSAGLSGSPLHF
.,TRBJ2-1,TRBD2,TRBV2,TGTGCCAGCAGCTCTAGCGGGAATTACAATGAGCAGTTCTTC,CASSSSGNYNEQFF